This T cell receptor (beta chain) is drawn from a study of blood T cell repertoires in COVID-19. Cohort 3 recovered donors had two negative PCRs, clearance, or symptom resolution. TCRdb's table, derived via immunoSEQ multiplex PCR, lists solely in-frame clones and lacks some. The sample carries hundreds of thousands of clones, about 90% recorded once. Trimming took 3 bases from V and 4 from J, leaving 18 bases between them. The CDR3 is 16 amino acids. Germline V gives CDR1 SNHLY, CDR2 FYNNEI. Sequencing used PBMCs or T cells enriched from blood (not recorded which). The chain recombines TRBV2 with TRBJ1-1, with unresolved D. The clonotype comes from a woman under 30 who had recovered from COVID-19. DNA for the CDR3: TGTGCCAGCAGTGAGCGCGAAGGGAGACGTACCACTGAAGCTTTCTTT. This sequence encodes CASSEREGRRTTEAFF.